Presented here are 17 T cell receptor beta chains from one specimen sequenced in a study of blood T cell repertoires in COVID-19. Sequencing used immunoSEQ multiplex PCR; TCRdb keeps in-frame clones, though not all of them. The data hold fewer than 250,000 clones, with over 75% observed a single time. Source material: PBMCs or T cells enriched from blood (not recorded which). These receptors originate from a woman in her forties or fifties with acute COVID-19.

The DNA for the CDR3 is TGTGCCAGCAGCCAAGTGGTTAGGACAGGGGACAATGAGCAGTTCTTC. This translates into CASSQVVRTGDNEQFF. The gene calls are TRBV3-1 (or the pseudogene TRBV3-2) and TRBJ2-1; TRBD1 aligns across 9 bases. This CDR3 region has 16 residues. Germline-derived CDR1 and CDR2 are LGHDT and YNNKEL (reference sequence). The V and J ends lost 1 base and 5 bases, in that order; junction bases with no gene match: 6.

This chain uses TRBV2 with TRBJ1-5; D not resolved. Trimming left V 6 bases short and J 4 bases short, with 7 bases between. The CDR3 loop spans 12 amino acids. Germline V gene lookup returns CDR1 SNHLY and CDR2 FYNNEI. CDR3 coding DNA: TGTGCCAGCAGGGCAGATAATCAGCCCCAGCATTTT. It encodes CASRADNQPQHF.

This clone appeared once. The chain uses TRBV30 and TRBJ1-4, with 8 positions matching TRBD1. CDR1 is GTSNPN and CDR2 is SVGIG in the germline V gene (reference sequence). Germline trimming cut 5 bases from V and 2 bases from J; bases unmatched to any gene: 7. The CDR3 sequence is 15 residues long. In DNA, the CDR3 is TGTGCCTGGCACCGACAGGGGTCGACTAATGAAAAACTGTTTTTT. Amino acids: CAWHRQGSTNEKLFF.

V gene TRBV9 combines with J gene TRBJ1-1; 9 nucleotides align to TRBD1. The V gene's germline CDR1 is SGDLS and CDR2 YYNGEE. Germline trimming cut 2 bases from V and 2 bases from J; bases unmatched to any gene: 4. The CDR3 runs 15 residues. CDR3 region: CASSVPTGGNTEAFF. In DNA form, the CDR3 reads TGTGCCAGCAGCGTCCCGACAGGGGGTAACACTGAAGCTTTCTTT. Looking up the rest from reference TRBV9 and TRBJ1-1 gives the full variable domain: DSGVTQTPKHLITATGQRVTLRCSPRSGDLSVYWYQQSLDQGLQFLIQYYNGEERAKGNILERFSAQQFPDLHSELNLSSLELGDSALYFCASSVPTGGNTEAFFGQGTRLTVV.

The V and J genes are TRBV18 and TRBJ1-5; no firm D call. The CDR3 runs to 17 residues. The germline CDR1 and CDR2 sequences are KGHSH and LQKENI. Trimming removed 2 bases from V and 1 base from J, with 15 bases in between. The CDR3 DNA follows: TGTGCCAGCTCACCAGATCACAGTACTCTAAGCAATCAGCCCCAGCATTTT. As protein: CASSPDHSTLSNQPQHF.

The gene calls are TRBV6-5 and TRBJ1-2; TRBD1 matches 7 bases. The CDR3 covers 15 residues. Germline loops: CDR1 MNHEY, CDR2 SVGAGI. Trimming removed 5 bases from V and 4 bases from J; junction bases left unmatched: 10. CDR3 nucleotide sequence: TGTGCCAGCAGTCGCCCCCCGACAGGGAGCTATGGCTACACCTTC. Its protein is CASSRPPTGSYGYTF.

The chain links TRBV27 to TRBJ1-5, with a possible D match to TRBD1 (5 bases). This CDR3 is 15 amino acids long. Between the trimmed V and J ends, which lost 1 base and 4 bases, there was a span of 11 bases. Germline V gene lookup returns CDR1 MNHEY and CDR2 SMNVEV (reference sequence). The CDR3 DNA sequence: TGTGCCAGCAGTTTATATTCAGGGTCGAATCAGCCCCAGCATTTT. It codes for CASSLYSGSNQPQHF.

This chain joins TRBV7-2 and TRBJ2-1, with 14 bases identical to TRBD2. V was clipped by 5 bases and J by 8 bases; unmatched bases: 5. The CDR3 is 15 amino acids. Germline lookup yields CDR1 SGHTA and CDR2 FQGNSA. The CDR3 sequence is CASSRLAGGLDEQFF. The CDR3 coding sequence is TGTGCCAGCAGCAGACTAGCGGGGGGGCTTGATGAGCAGTTCTTC.

The chain links TRBV3-1 (or the pseudogene TRBV3-2) to TRBJ1-6; D unclear. Trimming stripped 4 bases from V and 6 bases from J, with 7 bases between. The germline CDR1 and CDR2 sequences are LGHDT and YNNKEL (reference sequence). The CDR3 sequence is 13 residues long. The CDR3 bases are TGTGCCAGCAGCCCTACTCCTAATTCACCCCTCCACTTT. Amino acids: CASSPTPNSPLHF.

Only one count was recorded for this clone. The chain couples TRBV4-3 to TRBJ2-7, with D perhaps matching TRBD1 (6 bases). From germline, CDR1 is LGHNA and CDR2 YSLEER. V was shortened by 1 base and J by 0 bases, with 10 bases between the two germline ends. CDR3 length: 15 residues. CDR3 coding DNA: TGCGCCAGCAGCCAAGGTAGGGGGAGCTCCTACGAGCAGTACTTC. The encoded protein is CASSQGRGSSYEQYF.

The rearrangement links TRBV6-2 or TRBV6-3 to TRBJ1-6; 7 bases fit TRBD1. Trimming removed 1 base from V and 5 bases from J; junction bases left unmatched: 2. Germline V gives CDR1 MNHEY, CDR2 SVGEGT. The CDR3 runs 15 residues. As DNA, the CDR3 is TGTGCCAGCAGTTACTATGGGACAGATAATTCACCCCTCCACTTT. Translated: CASSYYGTDNSPLHF.

The chain uses TRBV4-1 and TRBJ2-2, with D unclear. CDR1 MGHRA and CDR2 YSYEKL come from the germline V gene. Trimming cost V 4 bases and J 7 bases, with 7 bases left between them. This CDR3 is built from 12 residues. CDR3 sequence: CASSPLRGELFF. The CDR3 region has the DNA TGCGCCAGCAGCCCTCTCCGCGGGGAGCTGTTTTTT.

This chain links TRBV7-9 with TRBJ1-2, with no clear D. Germline CDR1 and CDR2: SEHNR and FQNEAQ (reference sequence). V dropped 1 base and J dropped 9 bases, with 9 bases sitting between them. The CDR3 covers 12 residues. In DNA, the CDR3 is TGTGCCAGCAGCTTAGGAGTTGAGCGCTACACCTTC. It encodes CASSLGVERYTF.

V and J are TRBV10-3 and TRBJ1-1; the match to TRBD1 covers 12 bases. Germline values: CDR1 ENHRY, CDR2 SYGVKD. The CDR3 totals 15 residues. Trimming removed 5 bases from V and 4 bases from J; junction bases left unmatched: 5. In DNA, the CDR3 is TGTGCCATCAGTCCACTGGGACAGGGGGCCACTGAAGCTTTCTTT. Translated: CAISPLGQGATEAFF.

The rearrangement joins TRBV29-1 to TRBJ1-4; perhaps TRBD1 as D (6 bases). V was trimmed by 5 bases and J by 4 bases, leaving 11 bases between them. The germline CDR1 and CDR2 sequences are SQVTM and ANQGSEA. CDR3 length equals 13 residues. CDR3 amino acids: CSVLTGFNEKLFF. In DNA form, the CDR3 reads TGCAGCGTTCTGACAGGCTTTAATGAAAAACTGTTTTTT.

The chain uses TRBV20-1 and TRBJ1-1; no definite D call. V lost 4 bases, J lost 8 bases, and 8 bases lay in between. The CDR3 is 10 residues long. Germline V CDR1 and CDR2: DFQATT, SNEGSKA (reference sequence). The CDR3 coding sequence is TGCAGTGCTAAGTTTACAGAAGCTTTCTTT. This translates into CSAKFTEAFF.

The rearrangement links TRBV9 to TRBJ1-2; maybe TRBD1 (6 bases). The CDR3 has 14 residues. V lost 3 bases, J lost 7 bases, and 16 bases lay in between. CDR1 and CDR2 (germline): SGDLS, YYNGEE. This chain's CDR3 is CASSGGQGISGYTF. The CDR3 bases are TGTGCCAGCAGCGGGGGGCAGGGAATCTCTGGCTACACCTTC.